This T cell receptor (beta chain) was identified in a study of blood T cells in healthy people across ages. V was shortened by 5 bases and J by 11 bases, with 14 bases between the two germline ends. The CDR3 length is 12 residues. Germline V gives CDR1 KGHDR, CDR2 SFDVKD. With a J-beta primer mix and a sample-barcoded 5' primer, a second PCR ran about 6 to 11 cycles. Via MiXCR, TCRdb re-called the 5' RACE reads, giving one row per CDR3 protein. The sample lists approximately 960,000 distinct CDR3 sequences, about 29% occurring once. The amount of total RNA extracted per sample was at least 5.5 micrograms. Separately, the same data were catalogued under a study of T cells of mothers and their children. That work states: The authors detected no persistent microchimeric T cell clones.

The clonotype originates from a middle-aged woman in good health. The sequencing input was blood. The chain has TRBV24-1 and TRBJ2-5; the D is unclear. The CDR3 sequence: CATSAQADEQYF. CDR3 in DNA: TGTGCCACCAGTGCCCAGGCCGATGAGCAGTACTTC.